The 21 T cell receptor beta chains listed next were all sequenced from one sample in a study of blood T cell repertoires in COVID-19. Clones were read by immunoSEQ multiplex PCR, and TCRdb kept only the in-frame ones, dropping some. There are roughly 280,000 clones in the sample; roughly 87% occur only once, and roughly 2% lies in the top ten. The sample was peripheral blood. Source of these receptors: a woman aged 45 to 65 who had recovered from COVID-19.

J is TRBJ1-1 and V is TRBV5-4; 10 bases align to TRBD1. This CDR3 is 15 amino acids long. With V trimmed by 6 bases and J by 3 bases, 8 bases remained unmatched. Germline V gives CDR1 SGHNT, CDR2 YYREEE (reference sequence). CDR3 nucleotide sequence: TGTGCCAGCACCCTTTCCGGGACAGGGGACACTGAAGCTTTCTTT. As protein: CASTLSGTGDTEAFF.

DNA of the CDR3: TGTGCCAGCAGCTTGGAGACAGCAACTAATGAAAAACTGTTTTTT. It translates to CASSLETATNEKLFF. The chain joins TRBV7-8 to TRBJ1-4; D is perhaps TRBD1 (5 bases). The CDR3 spans 15 residues. The V and J ends lost 3 bases and 0 bases respectively, with 8 bases between them. Germline V gene data show CDR1 as SGHVS and CDR2 as FQNEAQ.

The CDR3 loop reads CASSQGGEALEQYF. The CDR3 DNA sequence: TGCGCCAGCAGCCAAGGGGGGGAGGCGCTCGAGCAGTACTTC. V and J are TRBV4-3 and TRBJ2-7; D might be TRBD2 (6 bases). V shed 1 base and J shed 6 bases, with 13 bases lying between them. There are 14 residues in the CDR3. Germline CDR1 is LGHNA and CDR2 is YSLEER.

This rearrangement joins TRBV7-9 to TRBJ2-2, with TRBD1 matching over 7 bases. Germline-derived CDR1 and CDR2 are SEHNR and FQNEAQ (reference sequence). The CDR3 is 15 residues long. J lost 6 bases, V lost 3 bases, and 7 bases had no gene match. The CDR3 loop is CASSFFQGVAGELFF. The CDR3 DNA reads TGTGCCAGCAGCTTTTTTCAGGGGGTTGCCGGGGAGCTGTTTTTT.

The chain recombines TRBV19 with TRBJ2-2; 7 bases fit TRBD1. Looked up from germline, CDR1 is LNHDA and CDR2 is SQIVND (reference sequence). This CDR3 contains 15 residues. V was clipped by 11 bases and J by 4 bases; unmatched bases: 13. The CDR3 here is CASNPGQALTGELFF. The CDR3 bases are TGTGCCTCTAACCCTGGACAGGCCCTCACCGGGGAGCTGTTTTTT.

This clone was counted a single time. The chain has TRBV29-1 and TRBJ2-3; 9 positions match TRBD1. From germline, CDR1 is SQVTM and CDR2 ANQGSEA. This CDR3 contains 15 residues. The J segment lost 1 base and the V segment lost 7 bases, leaving 9 bases of the junction unmatched. CDR3 nucleotide sequence: TGCAGCGCTGGACAGGGGATAGGGGGCACAGATACGCAGTATTTT. It translates to CSAGQGIGGTDTQYF.

The chain carries TRBV24-1 and TRBJ2-1; 8 nucleotides line up with TRBD1. This CDR3 has 16 residues. Per the germline V gene, CDR1 is KGHDR and CDR2 is SFDVKD. V gave up 2 bases and J gave up 2 bases; unmatched junction bases: 4. The CDR3 sequence is CATSDWGTGPYNEQFF. The CDR3 DNA is TGTGCCACCAGTGATTGGGGGACAGGCCCCTACAATGAGCAGTTCTTC.

The chain uses TRBV29-1 and TRBJ1-3; the D gene is possibly TRBD1 (6 bases). Germline V gene data show CDR1 as SQVTM and CDR2 as ANQGSEA. V shed 2 bases and J shed 0 bases, with 14 bases lying between them. The CDR3 covers 16 residues. DNA for the CDR3: TGCAGCGTTGAATCCTGGGGGCCCCTCTCTGGAAACACCATATATTTT. This encodes CSVESWGPLSGNTIYF.

Details on this clone: This same CDR3 is encoded by further DNA sequences in the sample. The V call is TRBV13, the J call TRBJ2-7; D gene ambiguous. CDR1 and CDR2 (germline): PRHDT, FYEKMQ (reference sequence). The V and J ends lost 2 bases and 4 bases respectively, with 3 bases between them. This CDR3 has 11 residues. Written as DNA, the CDR3 is TGTGCCAGCAGCTTATCTTACGAGCAGTACTTC. This codes for CASSLSYEQYF.

The chain carries TRBV24-1 and TRBJ2-7; D is perhaps TRBD2 (7 bases). Germline CDR1 KGHDR, CDR2 SFDVKD. This CDR3 is built from 16 residues. V was shortened by 4 bases and J by 2 bases, with 17 bases between the two germline ends. CDR3: CATSDPGGAVPYEQYF. CDR3 nucleotide sequence: TGTGCCACCAGTGACCCTGGGGGGGCGGTCCCCTACGAGCAGTACTTC.

V usage is TRBV5-4 and J usage is TRBJ1-6, with 8 bases that match TRBD1. Germline CDR1 and CDR2: SGHNT and YYREEE (reference sequence). The CDR3 covers 15 residues. V lost 2 bases, J lost 10 bases, and 8 bases stayed unmatched. CDR3 DNA sequence: TGTGCCAGCAGCTTAGGCGGACAGGGAGTCTCACCCCTCCACTTT. It translates to CASSLGGQGVSPLHF.

The chain recombines TRBV5-1 with TRBJ2-3, with D perhaps matching TRBD1 (6 bases). The V gene lost 7 bases and the J gene lost 5 bases, with 14 bases spanning the gap. This CDR3 comprises 13 residues. The germline CDR1 and CDR2 sequences are SGHRS and YFSETQ. This CDR3 reads CASRPGVEDTQYF. The CDR3 DNA is TGCGCCAGCCGTCCAGGGGTCGAAGATACGCAGTATTTT.

The chain links TRBV9 to TRBJ1-3, with 7 bases lining up with TRBD1. The CDR3 runs to 17 residues. CDR1 and CDR2 from the germline V gene are SGDLS and YYNGEE. V trimming: 0 bases; J trimming: 0 bases; junction bases outside the gene matches: 6. The CDR3 DNA follows: TGTGCCAGCAGCGTAGTAGGGGGCTCGATCTCTGGAAACACCATATATTTT. The encoded protein is CASSVVGGSISGNTIYF.

This clone appeared a few times. Germline and junction disagree at one end, which may indicate a read error. The CDR3 coding sequence is TGTGCCAGCACCCAGGCCGGGACTAGCCTTTTT. Its translation is CASTQAGTSLF. This sequence joins TRBV28 and TRBJ2-3; 9 bases match TRBD2. The germline V gene has CDR1 MDHEN and CDR2 SYDVKM. The CDR3 totals 11 residues. Full variable domain (rest looked up from reference TRBV28 and TRBJ2-3): DVKVTQSSRYLVKRTGEKVFLECVQDMDHENMFWYRQDPGLGLRLIYFSYDVKMKEKGDIPEGYSVSREKKERFSLILESASTNQTSMYLCASTQAGTSLFGPGTRLTVL.

The V and J genes are TRBV6-2 or TRBV6-3 and TRBJ2-7, with unresolved D. CDR3 size: 13 residues. Trimming shortened V by 4 bases and J by 2 bases, and 9 bases separated the two germline ends. Germline V gene sequence: CDR1 MNHEY, CDR2 SVGEGT. This CDR3 is CASSSQSPYEQYF. The CDR3 DNA follows: TGTGCCAGCAGTTCTCAGTCCCCCTACGAGCAGTACTTC.

This chain links TRBV6-5 with TRBJ2-2, with 7 bases fitting TRBD1. Germline loops: CDR1 MNHEY, CDR2 SVGAGI. With 7 bases clipped from V and 8 bases from J, the junction kept 4 bases outside the gene matches. This CDR3 is 12 amino acids long. The CDR3 DNA sequence: TGTGCCAGCATCAACAGGGGTGGGGAGCTGTTTTTT. Translation: CASINRGGELFF.

This clone appeared a single time. CDR3 DNA sequence: TGTGCCAGCAGTCCCTTCGGGACAACTTCCTACGAGCAGTACTTC. Its protein is CASSPFGTTSYEQYF. This chain links TRBV7-2 with TRBJ2-7, with a possible D match to TRBD1 (6 bases). V lost 6 bases, J lost 1 base, and 16 bases lay in between. The CDR3 spans 15 residues. Looked up from germline, CDR1 is SGHTA and CDR2 is FQGNSA.

The genes are TRBV7-9 and TRBJ1-1; weak D call: TRBD1 (6 bases). The CDR3 spans 16 residues. The V and J ends lost 1 base and 4 bases respectively, with 16 bases between them. In germline, CDR1 is SEHNR, CDR2 FQNEAQ (reference sequence). CDR3 protein: CASSLVGGGGSTEAFF. CDR3 bases: TGTGCCAGCAGCTTAGTAGGTGGGGGCGGTAGCACTGAAGCTTTCTTT.

The chain carries TRBV5-1 and TRBJ2-3; 7 bases are a match to TRBD2. V was clipped by 4 bases and J by 0 bases; unmatched bases: 14. The CDR3 has 18 residues. Germline CDR1 reads SGHRS; CDR2 reads YFSETQ. This chain's CDR3 is CASSVVASGPPSTDTQYF. CDR3 nucleotide sequence: TGCGCCAGCAGCGTCGTGGCTAGCGGACCTCCTAGCACAGATACGCAGTATTTT.

The chain is built from TRBV5-1 and TRBJ2-7; weak D call: TRBD2 (5 bases). The V end was cut by 0 bases, the J end by 0 bases, with 10 bases between. The CDR3 totals 15 residues. Germline loops: CDR1 SGHRS, CDR2 YFSETQ. The DNA of the CDR3 is TGCGCCAGCAGCTTGGTTTCGGGGAACTCCTACGAGCAGTACTTC. Protein sequence: CASSLVSGNSYEQYF.

This chain connects TRBV6-2 or TRBV6-3 to TRBJ2-1, with D hard to call. The CDR3 runs 16 residues. The V end lost 0 bases, the J end lost 0 bases, and 9 bases lay between the germline ends. Germline V CDR1 and CDR2: MNHEY, SVGEGT. The CDR3 DNA is TGTGCCAGCAGTTACTCGTGGAGAGGCTCCTACAATGAGCAGTTCTTC. Protein sequence: CASSYSWRGSYNEQFF.